The clone carrying this T cell receptor (beta chain) was detected a few times. The data were obtained in a study of blood T cell repertoires in COVID-19. Study in general: Sites in the United States, Italy and Spain provided acute and convalescent COVID-19 samples. T cells, B-cell-depleted T cells, or PBMCs provided the cDNA or gDNA that served as material.

Recovery among Cohort 3 donors was established by two negative PCRs, clearance, or symptom resolution. The authors' processing: Estimates of nucleated cell counts were drawn from the amplification of reference gene primers. The data were produced by immunoSEQ multiplex PCR, yet TCRdb's version contains in-frame clones alone and is incomplete. That table furnishes V, J and clone size, whereas the DNA furnished D and trimming. The sample lists just over 300,000 clones, roughly 87% seen once, with around 8.9% in the top ten. The CDR3 is made up of 13 amino acids. Germline CDR1 and CDR2: MNHNS and SASEGT. Trimming took off 3 bases at V and 5 bases at J, with 8 bases between the two ends.

This sequence was found in a woman aged 18-30 years who had recovered from COVID-19. This chain joins TRBV6-1 and TRBJ2-1; D may be TRBD1 (5 bases). The source material was PBMCs or T cells enriched from blood (not recorded which). Here the CDR3 DNA reads TGTGCCAGCAGTGATGACAGTAACAATGAGCAGTTCTTC. This sequence encodes CASSDDSNNEQFF.